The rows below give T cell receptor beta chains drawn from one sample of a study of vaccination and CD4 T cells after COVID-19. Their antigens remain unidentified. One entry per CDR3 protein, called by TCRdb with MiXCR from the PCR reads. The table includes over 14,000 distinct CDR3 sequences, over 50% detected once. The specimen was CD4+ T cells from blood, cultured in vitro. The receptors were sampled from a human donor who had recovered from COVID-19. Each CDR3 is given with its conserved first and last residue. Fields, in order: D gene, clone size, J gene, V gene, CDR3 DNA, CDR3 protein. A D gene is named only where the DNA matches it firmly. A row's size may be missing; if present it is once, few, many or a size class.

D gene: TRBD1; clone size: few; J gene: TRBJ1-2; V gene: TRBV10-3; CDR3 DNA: TGTGCCATCAGTGAAACAGGGGGCGCGGGGGGCTACACCTTC; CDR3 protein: CAISETGGAGGYTF
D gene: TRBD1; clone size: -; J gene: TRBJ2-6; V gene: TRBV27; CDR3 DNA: TGTGCCAGCAGTAGTGCTCCCGGGACAGTATCCTCTGGGGCCAACGTCCTGACTTTC; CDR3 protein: CASSSAPGTVSSGANVLTF
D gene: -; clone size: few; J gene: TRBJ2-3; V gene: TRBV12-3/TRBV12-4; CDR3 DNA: TGTGCCAGCAGTTTCATGGGGAGCACAGATACGCAGTATTTT; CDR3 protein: CASSFMGSTDTQYF
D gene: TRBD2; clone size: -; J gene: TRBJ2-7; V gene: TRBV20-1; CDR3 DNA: TGCAGTGCTAGGCCGAAGCGGGAGTGGTACGAGCAGTACTTC; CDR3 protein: CSARPKREWYEQYF
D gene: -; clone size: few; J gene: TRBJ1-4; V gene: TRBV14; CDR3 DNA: TGTGCCAGCAGACGGAATGAAAAACTGTTTTTT; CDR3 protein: CASRRNEKLFF
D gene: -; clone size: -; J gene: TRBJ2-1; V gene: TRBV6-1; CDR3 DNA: TGTGCCAGCAGAACCGGGGGCACCTTATACAATGAGCAGTTCTTC; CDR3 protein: CASRTGGTLYNEQFF
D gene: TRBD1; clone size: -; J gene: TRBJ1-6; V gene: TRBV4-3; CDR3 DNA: TGCGCCAGCAGCCAAGGGACAGGGGGCTATTCACCCCTCCACTTT; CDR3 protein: CASSQGTGGYSPLHF
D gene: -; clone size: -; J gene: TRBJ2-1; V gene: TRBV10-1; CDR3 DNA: TGCGCCAGCAGCGGGACCTACAATGAGCAGTTCTTC; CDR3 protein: CASSGTYNEQFF
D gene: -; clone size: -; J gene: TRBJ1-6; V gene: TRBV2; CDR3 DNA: TGTGCCAGCAGTGAAGCGCTTCTTAATTCACCCCTCCACTTT; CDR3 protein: CASSEALLNSPLHF
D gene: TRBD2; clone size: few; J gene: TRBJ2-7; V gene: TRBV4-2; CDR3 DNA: TGTGCCAGCAGCCAAGGACTAGCGGGCTCCTACGAGCAGTACTTC; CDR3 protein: CASSQGLAGSYEQYF
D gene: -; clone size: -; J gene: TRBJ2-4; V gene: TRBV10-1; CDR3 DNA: TGCGCCAGCAGTGAGGGGGGGGCAAGCATTCAGTACTTC; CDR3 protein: CASSEGGASIQYF
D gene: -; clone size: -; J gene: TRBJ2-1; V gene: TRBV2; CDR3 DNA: TGTGCCAGCCTCGTCTACAATGAGCAGTTCTTC; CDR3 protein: CASLVYNEQFF
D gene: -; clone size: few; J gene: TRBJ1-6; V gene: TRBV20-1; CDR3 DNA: TGCAGTGCTAGGATGGCCAGGGGTAATTCACCCCTCCACTTT; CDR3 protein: CSARMARGNSPLHF
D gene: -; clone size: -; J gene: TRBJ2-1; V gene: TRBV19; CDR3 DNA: TGTGCCAGTAGTATAAACACTCTGGGTGGCTACAATGAGCAGTTCTTC; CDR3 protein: CASSINTLGGYNEQFF
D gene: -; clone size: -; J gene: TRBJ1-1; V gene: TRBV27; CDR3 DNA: TGTGCCAGCAGTTTCAGGAGAAACACTGAAGCTTTCTTT; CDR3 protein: CASSFRRNTEAFF
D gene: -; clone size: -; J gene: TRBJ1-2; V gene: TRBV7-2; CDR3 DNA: TGTGCCAGCAGCTTAGCAGGTGGGCTGTTCTATGGCTACACCTTC; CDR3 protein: CASSLAGGLFYGYTF
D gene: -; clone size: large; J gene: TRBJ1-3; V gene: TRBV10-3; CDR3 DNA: TGTGCCATCAGTGAGAGGGGTTCTGGAAACACCATATATTTT; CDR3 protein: CAISERGSGNTIYF
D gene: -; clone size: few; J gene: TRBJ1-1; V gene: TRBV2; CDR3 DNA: TGTGCCAGCAGTGAAGGGGCGGGGGACACTGAAGCTTTCTTT; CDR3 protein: CASSEGAGDTEAFF
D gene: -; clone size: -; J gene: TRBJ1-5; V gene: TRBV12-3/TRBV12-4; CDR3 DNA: TGTGCCAGCAGTTTGCAGGCTACCTATCAGCCCCAGCATTTT; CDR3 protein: CASSLQATYQPQHF
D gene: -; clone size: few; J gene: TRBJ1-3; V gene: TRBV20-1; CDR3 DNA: TGCAGTGCTAGGGGGAACTCTGGAAACACCATATATTTT; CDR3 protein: CSARGNSGNTIYF
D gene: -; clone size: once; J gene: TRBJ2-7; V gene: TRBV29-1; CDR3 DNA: TGCAGCGTTGGCTACGGGGCCCGGGGCTACGAGCAGTACTTC; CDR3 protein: CSVGYGARGYEQYF
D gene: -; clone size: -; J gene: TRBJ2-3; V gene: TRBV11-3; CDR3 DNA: TGTGCCAGCAGTCTTGGGAGGAGGGAAATAGACACAGATACGCAGTATTTT; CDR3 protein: CASSLGRREIDTDTQYF
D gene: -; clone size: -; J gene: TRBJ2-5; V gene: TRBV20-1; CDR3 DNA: TGCAGTGCCCAGCACCAAGAGACCCAGTACTTC; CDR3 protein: CSAQHQETQYF
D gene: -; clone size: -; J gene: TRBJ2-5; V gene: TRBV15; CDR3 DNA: TGTGCCACCAGCAGAGATCTGTCAGGGGCGGGGGAGACCCAGTACTTC; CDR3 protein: CATSRDLSGAGETQYF
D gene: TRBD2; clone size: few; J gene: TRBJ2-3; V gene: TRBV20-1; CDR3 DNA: TGCAGTGCTAGCATTGGAGCGGGATCTATGGATACGCAGTATTTT; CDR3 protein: CSASIGAGSMDTQYF
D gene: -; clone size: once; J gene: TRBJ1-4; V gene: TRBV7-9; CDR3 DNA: TGTGCCAGCAGAGGGCGGAGCCCCAGAGAAAAACTGTTTTTT; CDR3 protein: CASRGRSPREKLFF
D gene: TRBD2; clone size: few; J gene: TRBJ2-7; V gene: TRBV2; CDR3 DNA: TGTGCCAGCACTAGGAAGCGGGAGGGCCCCTACGAGCAGTACTTC; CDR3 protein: CASTRKREGPYEQYF
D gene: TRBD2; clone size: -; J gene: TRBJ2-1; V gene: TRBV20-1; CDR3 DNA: TGCAGTGACCGACTAGCGGCCCTAAACAATGAGCAGTTCTTC; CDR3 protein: CSDRLAALNNEQFF
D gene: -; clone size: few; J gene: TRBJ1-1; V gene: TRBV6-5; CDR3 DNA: TGTGCCAGCAGTTCCGCACTCGTTCGGGGGGAAGCTTTCTTT; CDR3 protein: CASSSALVRGEAFF
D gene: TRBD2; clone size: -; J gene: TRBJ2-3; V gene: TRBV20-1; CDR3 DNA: TGCAGTGCAAATCCGGGACTAGCGGACACAGATACGCAGTATTTT; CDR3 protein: CSANPGLADTDTQYF
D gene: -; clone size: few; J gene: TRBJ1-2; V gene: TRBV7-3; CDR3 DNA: TGTGCCAGCAAACACAGTAACTATGGCTACACCTTC; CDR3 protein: CASKHSNYGYTF
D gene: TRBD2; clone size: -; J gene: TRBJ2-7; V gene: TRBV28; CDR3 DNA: TGTGCCAGCAGTTCCCAGGGACTAGCGGGGGCCTACGAGCAGTACTTC; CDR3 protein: CASSSQGLAGAYEQYF
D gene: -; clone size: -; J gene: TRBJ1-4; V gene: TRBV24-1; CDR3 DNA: TGTGCCACCAGTGATCAAAAGTCGGGACTCTTTGAAAGGGAAAAACTGTTTTTT; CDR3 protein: CATSDQKSGLFEREKLFF
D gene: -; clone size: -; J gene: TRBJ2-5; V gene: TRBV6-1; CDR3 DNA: TGTGCCAGCAGTCCGTCCCTCCGGGACTTTGAGACCCAGTACTTC; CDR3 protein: CASSPSLRDFETQYF
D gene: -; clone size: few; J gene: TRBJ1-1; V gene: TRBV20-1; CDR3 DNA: TGCAGTGCTAGACCGCAATTTATCCGGGACCCCTCTTTTCGAAAAGCTTTCTTT; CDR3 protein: CSARPQFIRDPSFRKAFF
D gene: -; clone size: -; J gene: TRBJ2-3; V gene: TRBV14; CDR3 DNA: TGTGCCAGCAGCCAAGAGGGGGTTACGCAGTATTTT; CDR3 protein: CASSQEGVTQYF
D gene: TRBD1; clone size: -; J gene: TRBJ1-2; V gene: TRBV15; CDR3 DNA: TGTGCCACCAGCAGGGGTGGACAGGGGTTAAACTATGGCTACACCTTC; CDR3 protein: CATSRGGQGLNYGYTF
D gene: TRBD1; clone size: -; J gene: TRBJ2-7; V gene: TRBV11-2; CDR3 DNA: TGTGCCAGCAGCCCCGGGACAGGGGGCGAAGAGCAGTACTTC; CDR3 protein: CASSPGTGGEEQYF
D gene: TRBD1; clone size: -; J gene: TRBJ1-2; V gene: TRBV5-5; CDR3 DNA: TGTGCCAGCAGCCCCCGGACAGGCCCCTACACCTTC; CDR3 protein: CASSPRTGPYTF
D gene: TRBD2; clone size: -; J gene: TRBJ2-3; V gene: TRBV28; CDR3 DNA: TGTGCCAGCAGACATAGACTAGCGAGCACAGATACGCAGTATTTT; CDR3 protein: CASRHRLASTDTQYF
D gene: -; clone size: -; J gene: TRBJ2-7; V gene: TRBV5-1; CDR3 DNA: TGCGCCAGCAGCTTGGCGTGGGGATCACAGTACGAGCAGTACTTC; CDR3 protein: CASSLAWGSQYEQYF
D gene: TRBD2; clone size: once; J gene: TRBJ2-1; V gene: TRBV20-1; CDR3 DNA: TGCAGTGCTATAAGCAGGCTAGCGGGACAGTTATACAATGAGCAGTTCTTC; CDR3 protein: CSAISRLAGQLYNEQFF
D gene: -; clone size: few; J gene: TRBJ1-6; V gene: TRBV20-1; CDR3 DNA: TGCAGTGCTAGACACGGACTTGGTAATTCACCCCTCCACTTT; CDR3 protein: CSARHGLGNSPLHF
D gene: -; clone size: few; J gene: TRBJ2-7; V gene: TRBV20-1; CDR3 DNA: TGCAGTGCAAAACTTCGGGGGGCGCGAAACGAGCAGTACTTC; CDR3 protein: CSAKLRGARNEQYF
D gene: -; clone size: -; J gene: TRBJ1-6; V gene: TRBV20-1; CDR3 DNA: TGCAGTGCTAGAGGACCGGGCCAGTATAATTCACCCCTCCACTTT; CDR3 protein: CSARGPGQYNSPLHF
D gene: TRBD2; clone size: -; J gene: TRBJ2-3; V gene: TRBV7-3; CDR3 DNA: TGTGCCAGCAGCTTAGTGACTACTGCGGGAGGTAGCACAGATACGCAGTATTTT; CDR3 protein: CASSLVTTAGGSTDTQYF
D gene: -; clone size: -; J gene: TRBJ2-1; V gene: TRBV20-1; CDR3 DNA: TGCAGTGCAACCGGGAACTACAATGAGCAGTTCTTC; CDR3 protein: CSATGNYNEQFF
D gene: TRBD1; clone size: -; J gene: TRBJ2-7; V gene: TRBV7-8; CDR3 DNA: TGTGCCAGCAGCTTCCAGGGGGCCGGATCCTCCTACGAGCAGTACTTC; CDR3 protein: CASSFQGAGSSYEQYF
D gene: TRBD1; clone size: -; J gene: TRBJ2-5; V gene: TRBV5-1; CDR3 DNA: TGCGCCAGCAGCGCCGGGACAGAACCTTTGTCGACCCAGTACTTC; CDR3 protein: CASSAGTEPLSTQYF
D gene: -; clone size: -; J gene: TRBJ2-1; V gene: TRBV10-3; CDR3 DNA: TGTGCCATCAGTGCCCCGAGCTCCTACAATGAGCAGTTCTTC; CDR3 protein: CAISAPSSYNEQFF
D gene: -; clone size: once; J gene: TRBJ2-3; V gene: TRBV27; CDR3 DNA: TGTGCCAGCAGAGGCCACAGCGGCACAGATACGCAGTATTTT; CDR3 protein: CASRGHSGTDTQYF
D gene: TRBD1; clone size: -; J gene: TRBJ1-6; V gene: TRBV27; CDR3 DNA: TGTGCCAGCAATTCCATCCGACAGGGCTATAATTCACCCCTCCACTTT; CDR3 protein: CASNSIRQGYNSPLHF